Below are 26 T cell receptor beta chains sequenced from a single sample in a study of blood T cell repertoires in COVID-19. Only in-frame clones appear in the TCRdb table, and some are missing; sequencing was by immunoSEQ multiplex PCR. The table records 200,000 to 250,000 clones, more than 80% of them present only once. Material: peripheral blood. All receptors come from a woman in her twenties or thirties with COVID-19, enrolled during active disease.

The chain joins TRBV30 to TRBJ2-7; the match to TRBD1 covers 7 bases. CDR1 GTSNPN and CDR2 SVGIG come from the germline V gene (reference sequence). The ends lost 3 bases at V and 3 bases at J; junction bases unmatched: 5. There are 13 residues in the CDR3. The CDR3 is CAWSRRDSYEQYF. Written as DNA, the CDR3 is TGTGCCTGGAGCAGACGGGACAGCTACGAGCAGTACTTC.

This clone occurred once. The V gene is TRBV6-2 or TRBV6-3, the J gene TRBJ2-1, with 15 bases fitting TRBD2. The CDR3 length is 16 residues. The germline CDR1 and CDR2 sequences are MNHEY and SVGEGT. V gave up 5 bases and J gave up 6 bases; unmatched junction bases: 5. CDR3 nucleotides: TGTGCCAGCAGTACCGGGACTAGCGGGAGGCCCAATGAGCAGTTCTTC. Its protein is CASSTGTSGRPNEQFF.

The V call is TRBV5-1, the J call TRBJ1-6; TRBD1 agrees at 7 bases. Germline lookup yields CDR1 SGHRS and CDR2 YFSETQ. V was clipped by 4 bases and J by 7 bases; unmatched bases: 5. The length of the CDR3 is 14 residues. CDR3 in amino acids: CASSEGTVNSPLHF. CDR3 coding DNA: TGCGCCAGCAGCGAGGGGACAGTCAATTCACCCCTCCACTTT.

The chain combines TRBV4-2 with TRBJ2-7; 11 bases are a match to TRBD2. CDR1 LGHNA and CDR2 YNFKEQ come from the germline V gene. V was pared by 2 bases and J by 1 base, with 4 bases of the junction left unmatched. CDR3 length: 16 amino acids. The CDR3 DNA follows: TGTGCCAGCAGCCAACTAGCGGGAGGAGGGTCCTACGAGCAGTACTTC. It is translated as CASSQLAGGGSYEQYF.

V and J are TRBV4-3 and TRBJ2-5; 7 positions match TRBD2. The germline V gene encodes CDR1 LGHNA and CDR2 YSLEER. The V segment lost 0 bases and the J segment 5 bases; nucleotides outside the gene matches: 6. The CDR3 extends over 15 amino acids. CDR3 residues: CASSQDGGGYETQYF. As DNA, the CDR3 is TGCGCCAGCAGCCAAGATGGGGGGGGATACGAGACCCAGTACTTC.

This rearrangement joins TRBV7-6 to TRBJ2-2, with 12 bases matching TRBD1. Germline trimming cut 4 bases from V and 6 bases from J; bases unmatched to any gene: 6. Germline values: CDR1 SGHVS, CDR2 FNYEAQ. This CDR3 is 16 amino acids long. This CDR3 reads CASSWGTGGLPGELFF. CDR3 sequence (DNA): TGTGCCAGCAGCTGGGGGACAGGGGGCCTTCCCGGGGAGCTGTTTTTT.

CDR3 in amino acids: CASSQDRYNEQFF. The CDR3 region has the DNA TGTGCCAGCAGCCAAGACCGGTACAATGAGCAGTTCTTC. The rearrangement joins TRBV3-1 (or the pseudogene TRBV3-2) to TRBJ2-1; D is undetermined. CDR3 length: 13 amino acids. Trimming stripped 0 bases from V and 4 bases from J, with 4 bases between. Germline-derived CDR1 and CDR2 are LGHDT and YNNKEL (reference sequence).

The chain employs TRBV27 and TRBJ2-7, with a weak D call TRBD1 (6 bases). Germline V CDR1 and CDR2: MNHEY, SMNVEV (reference sequence). The CDR3 spans 17 residues. V was trimmed by 2 bases and J by 1 base, leaving 18 bases between them. The CDR3 DNA reads TGTGCCAGCAGTTTAGGGGGCCAGAAGGGTCATTCCTACGAGCAGTACTTC. As protein: CASSLGGQKGHSYEQYF.

This chain links TRBV3-1 (or the pseudogene TRBV3-2) with TRBJ1-2; no definite D call. The V end lost 4 bases, the J end lost 4 bases, and 16 bases lay between the germline ends. The CDR3 totals 15 residues. Germline-derived CDR1 and CDR2 are LGHDT and YNNKEL (reference sequence). CDR3 in DNA: TGTGCCAGCAGCCTCCCACCGAAAGAGATCTATGGCTACACCTTC. This encodes CASSLPPKEIYGYTF.

The gene calls are TRBV19 and TRBJ2-3; D possibly corresponds to TRBD2 (5 bases). Germline V gene sequence: CDR1 LNHDA, CDR2 SQIVND (reference sequence). V lost 0 bases and J lost 0, with 7 bases in between. The CDR3 runs 15 residues. Written as DNA, the CDR3 is TGTGCCAGTAGTATAGACGGGGTTAGCACAGATACGCAGTATTTT. Its protein is CASSIDGVSTDTQYF.

The V call is TRBV4-3, the J call TRBJ1-2, with D perhaps matching TRBD1 (5 bases). Per germline, CDR1 LGHNA and CDR2 YSLEER. The CDR3 sequence is 14 residues long. Trimming cost V 4 bases and J 4 bases, with 13 bases left between them. DNA for the CDR3: TGCGCCAGCAGCCCTGGGGCAGTGGGCTATGGCTACACCTTC. It yields the protein CASSPGAVGYGYTF.

This chain connects TRBV4-3 to TRBJ2-7, with TRBD2 identical over 15 bases. Germline V gene lookup returns CDR1 LGHNA and CDR2 YSLEER. The CDR3 loop spans 16 amino acids. V dropped 0 bases and J dropped 7; count of bases not matched to a gene: 4. The CDR3 region is CASSQDPGLAGGEQYF. Here the CDR3 DNA reads TGCGCCAGCAGCCAAGACCCGGGACTAGCGGGAGGTGAGCAGTACTTC.

The J gene is TRBJ2-5, the V gene TRBV2; 8 bases fit TRBD2. Germline V gene lookup returns CDR1 SNHLY and CDR2 FYNNEI. There are 15 residues in the CDR3. V dropped 9 bases and J dropped 4; count of bases not matched to a gene: 13. CDR3 DNA: TGTGCCAGGGAGTTTTTGGGGCTAGCGGGAGAGACCCAGTACTTC. It yields the protein CAREFLGLAGETQYF. The full variable domain, completed using reference TRBV2 and TRBJ2-5, is EPEVTQTPSHQVTQMGQEVILRCVPISNHLYFYWYRQILGQKVEFLVSFYNNEISEKSEIFDDQFSVERPDGSNFTLKIRSTKLEDSAMYFCAREFLGLAGETQYFGPGTRLLVL.

This chain links TRBV5-1 with TRBJ2-6; 8 bases match TRBD1. Germline V lookup: CDR1 SGHRS, CDR2 YFSETQ. This CDR3 has 17 residues. V shed 4 bases and J 0 bases; nucleotides not matched to a gene: 6. As DNA, the CDR3 is TGCGCCAGCAGCGGAGGACAGGGTGACTCTGGGGCCAACGTCCTGACTTTC. Translating gives CASSGGQGDSGANVLTF. Drawing the rest from reference TRBV5-1 and TRBJ2-6, the complete variable domain is KAGVTQTPRYLIKTRGQQVTLSCSPISGHRSVSWYQQTPGQGLQFLFEYFSETQRNKGNFPGRFSGRQFSNSRSEMNVSTLELGDSALYLCASSGGQGDSGANVLTFGAGSRLTVL.

The rearrangement uses TRBV19 and TRBJ1-1; 7 bases are shared with TRBD1. Germline CDR1 is LNHDA and CDR2 is SQIVND (reference sequence). Trimming removed 5 bases from V and 5 bases from J; junction bases left unmatched: 11. The CDR3 length is 15 residues. The CDR3: CASSPPTGSGTEAFF. CDR3 coding DNA: TGTGCCAGTAGTCCACCGACAGGGAGTGGAACTGAAGCTTTCTTT. Together with reference TRBV19 and TRBJ1-1, the CDR3 gives the full variable domain: DGGITQSPKYLFRKEGQNVTLSCEQNLNHDAMYWYRQDPGQGLRLIYYSQIVNDFQKGDIAEGYSVSREKKESFPLTVTSAQKNPTAFYLCASSPPTGSGTEAFFGQGTRLTVV.

The rearrangement joins TRBV9 to TRBJ2-4, with TRBD2 as a possible D gene (5 bases). Trimming cost V 4 bases and J 1 base, with 12 bases left between them. The CDR3 has 15 amino acids. Germline V CDR1 and CDR2: SGDLS, YYNGEE. This CDR3 reads CASSPEPGAKNIQYF. In DNA, the CDR3 is TGTGCCAGCAGCCCGGAGCCGGGGGCCAAAAACATTCAGTACTTC.

CDR3 bases: TGTGCCAGCAGCGTAGTCCCGTCTGAGCAGTTCTTC. This translates into CASSVVPSEQFF. This chain connects TRBV12-3 or TRBV12-4 to TRBJ2-1; D is ambiguous. Trimming removed 6 bases from V and 9 bases from J, with 12 bases in between. This CDR3 has 12 amino acids.

The chain combines TRBV9 with TRBJ2-5; no clear D gene. Trimming stripped 7 bases from V and 5 bases from J, with 15 bases between. This CDR3 has 13 residues. CDR1 is SGDLS and CDR2 is YYNGEE in the germline V gene. CDR3 sequence reads: CASSTSPVETQYF. As DNA, the CDR3 is TGTGCCAGCTCCACTTCCCCCGTGGAGACCCAGTACTTC.

As to this clone: Here the CDR3 omits its conserved ending phenylalanine or tryptophan, so a read error is the likely source. Because the CDR3's place on the DNA is in doubt, the DNA is left out and the CDR3 is given as listed by TCRdb. This chain uses TRBV11-3 with TRBJ2-7; the table's D call, TRBD1, was not checked against the DNA. Ends included, the CDR3 has 12 residues. From germline, CDR1 is SGHNT and CDR2 YENEEA. The CDR3 loop is CASSLISPGTDA.

This clone showed up just once. For the CDR3, the DNA is TGTGCCAGCAGTGGGAACAGGGACGAGCAGTACTTC. It codes for CASSGNRDEQYF. The chain combines TRBV25-1 with TRBJ2-7, with D possibly TRBD1 on 6 matching bases. Germline values: CDR1 MGHDK, CDR2 SYGVNS. The CDR3 consists of 12 residues. Trimming took off 4 bases at V and 5 bases at J, with 9 bases between the two ends.

This clone appeared a single time. The chain joins TRBV18 to TRBJ2-5, with D perhaps matching TRBD2 (5 bases). Trimming took off 4 bases at V and 5 bases at J, with 20 bases between the two ends. There are 16 residues in the CDR3. From germline, CDR1 is KGHSH and CDR2 LQKENI. CDR3 sequence reads: CASSQYAGLRGETQYF. The CDR3 DNA reads as TGTGCCAGCTCACAATACGCTGGACTTCGAGGGGAGACCCAGTACTTC.

This chain joins TRBV15 and TRBJ1-2; 7 bases are a match to TRBD1. The CDR3 spans 13 residues. Germline V gives CDR1 LNHNV, CDR2 YYDKDF (reference sequence). The junction had 3 bases not matched to a gene; V was cut back by 3 bases and J by 5 bases. The CDR3 coding sequence is TGTGCCACCAGCAGGGGGACAGTTTATGGCTACACCTTC. Amino acid sequence: CATSRGTVYGYTF.

V usage is TRBV24-1 and J usage is TRBJ1-2; no clear D. Trimming removed 0 bases at V and 4 bases at J, with 8 bases between. CDR3 length: 14 residues. Germline-derived CDR1 and CDR2 are KGHDR and SFDVKD. Here the CDR3 reads CATSDLTAPYGYTF. The CDR3 DNA is TGTGCCACCAGTGATTTGACAGCACCCTATGGCTACACCTTC.

The V gene is TRBV6-6, the J gene TRBJ1-6; 7 nucleotides line up with TRBD1. The CDR3 is 15 amino acids. The germline gives CDR1 MNHNY, CDR2 SVGAGI (reference sequence). Trimming cost V 7 bases and J 7 bases; bases outside gene matches: 10. The CDR3 here is CASTGTGEGNSPLHF. For the CDR3, the DNA is TGTGCCAGCACCGGAACAGGGGAAGGGAATTCACCCCTCCACTTT.

This chain links TRBV7-2 with TRBJ2-2; TRBD1 agrees at 9 bases. Per germline, CDR1 SGHTA and CDR2 FQGNSA. This CDR3 is 16 amino acids long. Unmatched junction bases numbered 9, after V lost 5 bases and J lost 5 bases. CDR3 bases: TGTGCCAGCAGCGATCCGGGACAGGGTTGGACCGGGGAGCTGTTTTTT. Protein: CASSDPGQGWTGELFF. Combining the CDR3 with reference TRBV7-2 and TRBJ2-2 gives the whole variable domain GAGVSQSPSNKVTEKGKDVELRCDPISGHTALYWYRQSLGQGLEFLIYFQGNSAPDKSGLPSDRFSAERTGGSVSTLTIQRTQQEDSAVYLCASSDPGQGWTGELFFGEGSRLTVL.

The chain is built from TRBV7-9 and TRBJ1-2; D is possibly TRBD1 (5 bases). The V end was cut by 5 bases, the J end by 0 bases, with 10 bases between. The length of the CDR3 is 14 residues. Per the germline V gene, CDR1 is SEHNR and CDR2 is FQNEAQ (reference sequence). CDR3 protein: CASSPGGANYGYTF. CDR3 DNA: TGTGCCAGCAGCCCCGGGGGAGCTAACTATGGCTACACCTTC.